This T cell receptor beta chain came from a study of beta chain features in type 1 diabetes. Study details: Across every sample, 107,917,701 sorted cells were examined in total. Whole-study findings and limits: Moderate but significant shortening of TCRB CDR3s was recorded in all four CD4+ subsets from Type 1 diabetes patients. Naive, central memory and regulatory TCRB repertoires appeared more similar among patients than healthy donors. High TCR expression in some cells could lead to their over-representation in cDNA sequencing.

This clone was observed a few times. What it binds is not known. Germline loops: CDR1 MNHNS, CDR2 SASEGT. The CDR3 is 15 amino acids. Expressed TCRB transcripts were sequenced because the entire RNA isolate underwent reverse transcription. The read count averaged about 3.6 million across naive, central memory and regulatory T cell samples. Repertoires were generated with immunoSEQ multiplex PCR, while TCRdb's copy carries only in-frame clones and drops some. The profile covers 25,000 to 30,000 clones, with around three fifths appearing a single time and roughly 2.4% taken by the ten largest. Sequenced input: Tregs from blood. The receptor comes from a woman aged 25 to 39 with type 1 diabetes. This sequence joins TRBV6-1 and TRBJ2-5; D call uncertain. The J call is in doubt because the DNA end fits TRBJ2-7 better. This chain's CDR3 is CASSESVGLFNEQYF. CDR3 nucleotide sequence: TGTGCCAGCAGTGAATCGGTGGGCCTCTTCAACGAGCAGTACTTC.